The clone carrying this TCR beta chain was counted many times. The antigen is not known. Together with a sample-barcoded 5' primer, a J-beta primer mix was included in a second PCR lasting 7 to 11 cycles. Every cDNA molecule carried a tag from a template-switch adaptor bearing 12 random nucleotides. One entry per CDR3 protein, called by TCRdb with MiXCR from the 5' RACE reads. The table records around 670,000 distinct CDR3 sequences, about 30% of them present only once. Trimming removed 3 bases at V and 8 bases at J, with 14 bases between. Per germline, CDR1 LGHNA and CDR2 YNFKEQ. CDR3 size: 15 residues. This record belongs to a study of blood T cells in healthy people across ages. Findings and limits, study-wide: While age rose, TCR beta diversity per million T cells dropped in a roughly linear way. It was not possible, with unsorted PBMCs, to conclusively compare naive and antigen-experienced cells.

PBMCs numbering at least 6.5 million were isolated per sample. The V and J genes are TRBV4-2 and TRBJ1-6; D perhaps matches TRBD1 (5 bases). Sequencing input: blood. This TCR came from a woman aged 80 or over in good health. CDR3 coding DNA: TGTGCCAGCAGCCAGCCGGGGGAGGGCTATTCACCCCTCCACTTT. Protein sequence: CASSQPGEGYSPLHF.